This T cell receptor (beta chain) was captured by sequencing in a study of shared clonotypes between healthy human individuals (dated by TCRdb to the early 2020s). About the study as a whole: The cohort included a few men and a couple of women between 18 and 49 years of age. For each donor, CD4 naive and CD4 memory were each given three plates, CD8 naive was given two plates, and CD8 memory was given one plate. Blood TCR repertoires of about five healthy adults were deeply sequenced to estimate repertoire size and the extent of clonotype sharing between individuals. Libraries were prepared and TCR repertoires were sequenced by different laboratories using diverse techniques, in order to increase sequencing depth and limit assay-specific biases. Each donor's leukapheresis produced roughly between roughly 0.85 and 9.5 billion PBMCs. Broader findings and caveats from the paper: Even with the large sequencing depth, rarefaction of the sorted-subset datasets indicated that sequencing was incomplete. Higher generation probabilities were observed for clonotypes shared by all four sorted-subset donors than for non-shared clonotypes. The genetic and exposure-history diversity represented was limited by the small number of donors. Sampling was restricted to blood, and TCR repertoires in tissue are likely to differ from TCR repertoires in blood. Pairwise subsampling led to the expectation that sequencing depth would affect the degree of clonotype sharing among donors. Larger estimated clonotype richness was generally found for naive subsets than for memory subsets. Roughly 5% of naive CD4, 3.5% of naive CD8, approximately 2.2% of memory CD4, and approximately 0.4% of memory CD8 clonotypes were shared across several donors.

CD8 naive samples were obtained by positive selection for CCR7 among CD45RO-negative cells, yielding a CD45RA+CCR7+ population from which TemRA cells were excluded. Donors were healthy HIV-negative adults with no recently reported acute infections or vaccinations. All donors were Caucasian adults living in Nashville, Tennessee, USA. Blood was obtained by leukapheresis, after which PBMCs were separated by Ficoll-Histopaque density gradient centrifugation and cryopreserved in liquid nitrogen vapor phase. Analytical flow cytometry was used to check the purity and quantity of each magnetically sorted T cell population. Genomic DNA was isolated from every sorted fraction and measured by UV absorbance on a Nanodrop 2000c. On this clone: Its cognate antigen has yet to be identified. The record has no base qualities; no much larger clone is one base away.

TCR CDR3 regions were amplified from genomic DNA by multiplex PCR using the deep immunoSEQ assay. Genomic DNA extracted from each cell subset was distributed evenly over all wells of several immunoSEQ 96-well plates, and each plate served as one replicate. For sorted subsets, approximately 0.2 ug of genomic DNA, equivalent to around 31,000 T cell genomes, went into each replicate PCR. The purified libraries were quantified using a Qubit 3.0 fluorometer, sized with a Bioanalyzer 2100, and then quantified again using the KAPA Library Quantification kit. A separate single-read 150-cycle Illumina NextSeq 550 flow cell was used to sequence each immunoSEQ 96-well plate. For the original study's pipeline: Because the immunoSEQ output held only junctional sequences and lacked quality scores, the filtering could not match the filtering applied to full-length reads. To assign V/J genes and CDR3, sequences were annotated using PyIR, a Python wrapper for IgBLAST v1.9, with IMGT germline references. Reads were removed for weak V/J assignments (E-value above 1e-6), missing CDR3, stop codons, out-of-frame junctions, or ambiguous translated residues. V3J clonotypes were defined as sequences sharing the same inferred V gene, J gene, and CDR3 amino acid sequence. The percentage overlap between two repertoires was calculated by dividing the number of shared unique clonotypes by the size of the smaller repertoire. Repertoire richness was assessed with RTK rarefaction, the Chao1 estimator, and Recon v2.1 estimates of unobserved clonotypes. OLGA was used to compute generation probabilities for all TCRbeta clonotypes that the gDNA method yielded from a handful of donors. The immuneACCESS repertoire file appears here via TCRdb, limited to in-frame rearrangements. These files lack a portion of the clones; in checked studies, under half of the deficit traces to unresolved V genes, and the cause of the others is not known. V and J calls and clone size are those listed in that table; D and trimming were worked out from the DNA. The sample contains over 750,000 clones, around 96% of them found a single time. The top ten constitute about 0.22% of the sample.

The sample comprised naive CD8+ T cells sorted from blood. The sample's cell subset or site, from its label and the paper: CD45RA+CCR7+. The clonotype comes from a young man in good health.

The bases are TGTGCCAGCAGTAGCCCGACTAGCGGGAGTTACAATGAGCAGTTCTTC. Translation gives CASSSPTSGSYNEQFF. The V and J genes are TRBV28 and TRBJ2-1, and 12 junction bases match TRBD2. V ends up 5 bases short and J 4 bases short, with an unmatched junction base count of 6. According to the germline V gene, CDR1 reads MDHEN and CDR2 reads SYDVKM. From cysteine to phenylalanine, the CDR3 is 16 amino acids long. Kept here is only the CDR3 DNA, which spans 48 bases and is read in frame from base 1.